The clone carrying this T cell receptor (beta chain) came up many times. As yet, its antigen is unknown. The CDR3 end lies 3 residues beyond the end of the read and is filled in from the germline J gene. Caucasian heritage predominated among both patients and controls. The source of the sample is a study of T cell clonality in common variable immunodeficiency. General study findings and limits: In common variable immunodeficiency, TCR beta chains reportedly carried fewer deletions and N-nucleotide insertions. Compared with healthy controls, CVID subjects showed increased TCRbeta clonality, mostly in about a third. Patient heterogeneity in the CVID cohort limited correlations between repertoire features and clinical complications.

CDR1 LNHDA and CDR2 SQIVND come from the germline V gene (reference sequence). The CDR3 spans 14 residues. Trimming took 5 bases from V and 3 from J; bases not matched to a gene: 5. Generated by immunoSEQ multiplex PCR, the TCRdb table keeps only in-frame clones and is missing some. Observed in the sample are about 52,000 clones, none of them singletons. The chain recombines TRBV19 with TRBJ1-2; 8 bases map to TRBD1. Sequencing was carried out using peripheral blood mononuclear cells. The receptor was isolated from a person between 18 and 70 years old in good health. The CDR3 spells CASSFEQGDYGYTF. The CDR3 bases that were read are TGTGCCAGTAGTTTCGAACAGGGGGACTATGGC.